One sample yielded the 11 T cell receptor beta chains listed below, sequenced in a study of cytomegalovirus exposure and HLA in healthy donors. Primers: 60 Vbeta forward and 13 Jbeta reverse. The table came from immunoSEQ multiplex PCR; TCRdb's copy has only in-frame clones and leaves some out. Here the sample spans about 190,000 clones, 74% being singletons. Input material: PBMCs. The source is a woman aged 25-40 years in good health and CMV-seropositive.

The V and J genes are TRBV7-9 and TRBJ2-1; 7 nucleotides line up with TRBD2. The V segment lost 5 bases and the J segment 2 bases; nucleotides outside the gene matches: 6. There are 15 residues in the CDR3. Germline CDR1 reads SEHNR; CDR2 reads FQNEAQ (reference sequence). Written as DNA, the CDR3 is TGTGCCAGCAGCCCCGAGCGGGGACCCTACAATGAGCAGTTCTTC. Its protein is CASSPERGPYNEQFF.

The table lists this clone with a count of one. The chain joins TRBV14 to TRBJ2-1, with D unresolved. CDR3 length: 14 residues. Between the trimmed V and J ends, which lost 5 bases and 4 bases, there was a span of 12 bases. Per germline, CDR1 SGHDN and CDR2 FVKESK. CDR3 DNA: TGTGCCAGCAGCGCCCTTACTGGTTACAATGAGCAGTTCTTC. Protein product: CASSALTGYNEQFF.

The chain carries TRBV29-1 and TRBJ2-1, with D possibly matching TRBD1 (6 bases). CDR1 is SQVTM and CDR2 is ANQGSEA in the germline V gene. The CDR3 length is 17 residues. V was trimmed by 4 bases and J by 2 bases, leaving 21 bases between them. In DNA form, the CDR3 reads TGCAGCGTTGTAAGGTTGTTGGGGGCGCGGGCCTACAATGAGCAGTTCTTC. Amino acids: CSVVRLLGARAYNEQFF.

The chain links TRBV5-5 to TRBJ2-7; D may be TRBD2 (5 bases). This CDR3 is built from 14 residues. Germline assignment: CDR1 SGHKS and CDR2 YYEKEE (reference sequence). The ends were cut back, 0 bases at V and 4 bases at J, with 11 bases in the middle. The CDR3 loop reads CASSLDASKYEQYF. CDR3 bases: TGTGCCAGCAGCTTGGACGCTAGCAAGTACGAGCAGTACTTC.

The chain joins TRBV6-6 to TRBJ1-2, with TRBD1 matching 9 bases. V shed 6 bases, J shed 10 bases, and the junction held 12 bases outside the gene matches. The CDR3 sequence is 14 residues long. In germline, CDR1 is MNHNY, CDR2 SVGAGI (reference sequence). This chain's CDR3 is CASREPGQGSDYTF. CDR3 coding DNA: TGTGCCAGCAGGGAGCCGGGACAGGGATCAGACTACACCTTC.

The V gene is TRBV29-1, the J gene TRBJ1-1, with D perhaps TRBD1 (5 bases). Between the trimmed V and J ends, which lost 2 bases and 3 bases, there was a span of 10 bases. Per the germline V gene, CDR1 is SQVTM and CDR2 is ANQGSEA. There are 13 residues in the CDR3. The CDR3 loop reads CSVEQGWYTEAFF. CDR3 nucleotide sequence: TGCAGCGTTGAACAGGGTTGGTACACTGAAGCTTTCTTT.

V and J are TRBV10-2 and TRBJ2-7, with a tentative D call TRBD2 (6 bases). Per germline, CDR1 WSHSY and CDR2 SAAADI. The CDR3 is 13 residues long. Trimming removed 4 bases at V and 3 bases at J, with 10 bases between. CDR3 coding DNA: TGCGCCAGCAGTGGTGGTAGCGGCTACGAGCAGTACTTC. It codes for CASSGGSGYEQYF.

The V gene is TRBV28, the J gene TRBJ2-7; TRBD1 matches at 11 bases. V gave up 11 bases and J gave up 6 bases; unmatched junction bases: 6. This CDR3 spans 12 amino acids. The germline gives CDR1 MDHEN, CDR2 SYDVKM. CDR3 in DNA: TGTGCCGGCGGACAGGGGGCTGGCGAGCAGTACTTC. This encodes CAGGQGAGEQYF. Filled out from reference TRBV28 and TRBJ2-7, the complete variable domain reads DVKVTQSSRYLVKRTGEKVFLECVQDMDHENMFWYRQDPGLGLRLIYFSYDVKMKEKGDIPEGYSVSREKKERFSLILESASTNQTSMYLCAGGQGAGEQYFGPGTRLTVT.

The chain links TRBV4-1 to TRBJ1-6, with D unclear. Trimming removed 4 bases at V and 6 bases at J, with 22 bases between. This CDR3 has 18 amino acids. Per the germline V gene, CDR1 is MGHRA and CDR2 is YSYEKL. Here the CDR3 reads CASSPPPGTDFPNSPLHF. DNA for the CDR3: TGCGCCAGCAGCCCTCCCCCCGGTACCGACTTCCCTAATTCACCCCTCCACTTT.

The chain has TRBV7-2 and TRBJ2-7, with 10 bases lining up with TRBD1. V trimming: 5 bases; J trimming: 4 bases; junction bases outside the gene matches: 5. Germline V gene sequence: CDR1 SGHTA, CDR2 FQGNSA. The CDR3 loop spans 14 amino acids. CDR3 coding DNA: TGTGCCAGCAGCGAGCCGGGACAGGGGTACGAGCAGTACTTC. Protein: CASSEPGQGYEQYF.

V gene TRBV5-6 combines with J gene TRBJ2-7; D is perhaps TRBD1 (6 bases). Germline values: CDR1 SGHDT, CDR2 YYEEEE. The CDR3 is 15 amino acids. Between the trimmed V and J ends, which lost 4 bases and 2 bases, there was a span of 16 bases. CDR3 sequence reads: CASSPPGHLTYEQYF. The CDR3 DNA reads TGTGCCAGCAGCCCCCCGGGACACCTCACCTACGAGCAGTACTTC. Full variable domain (remainder filled in from reference TRBV5-6 and TRBJ2-7): DAGVTQSPTHLIKTRGQQVTLRCSPKSGHDTVSWYQQALGQGPQFIFQYYEEEERQRGNFPDRFSGHQFPNYSSELNVNALLLGDSALYLCASSPPGHLTYEQYFGPGTRLTVT.